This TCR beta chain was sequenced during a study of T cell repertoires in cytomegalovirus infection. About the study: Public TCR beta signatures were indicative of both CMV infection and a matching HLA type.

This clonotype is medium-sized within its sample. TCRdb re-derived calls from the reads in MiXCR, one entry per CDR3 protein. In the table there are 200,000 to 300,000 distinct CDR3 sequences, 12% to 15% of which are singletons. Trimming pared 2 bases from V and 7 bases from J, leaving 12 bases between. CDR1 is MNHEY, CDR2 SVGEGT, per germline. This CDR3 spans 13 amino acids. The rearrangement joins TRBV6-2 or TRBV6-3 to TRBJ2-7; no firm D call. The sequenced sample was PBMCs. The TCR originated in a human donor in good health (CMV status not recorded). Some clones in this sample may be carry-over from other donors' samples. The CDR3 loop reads CASSYRAHIEQYF. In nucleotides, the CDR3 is TGTGCCAGCAGTTACAGGGCGCATATTGAGCAGTACTTC.